The rows below give T cell receptor beta chains drawn from one sample of a study of T cell changes during pregnancy in multiple sclerosis. Clones were sequenced by immunoSEQ multiplex PCR, and TCRdb holds only the in-frame ones, with some missing. The sample holds tens of thousands of clones, about 92% seen once. The sequenced sample was CD4+ T cells from peripheral blood mononuclear cells, obtained in the third trimester of pregnancy. The receptors were sampled from a female donor with multiple sclerosis, enrolled in a pregnancy study. Both conserved end residues are part of each CDR3. The D gene is left open where the match is weak. Some rows mark clone size as missing; the rest say once, few, many or name a class of expanded clone.

j_call: TRBJ1-1
d_call: -
v_call: TRBV7-8
clone_size: -
cdr3_nt: TGTGCCAGCAGCTTGGTAAACACTAACATGAACACTGAAGCTTTCTTT
cdr3_aa: CASSLVNTNMNTEAFF

j_call: TRBJ2-6
d_call: TRBD1
v_call: TRBV19
clone_size: -
cdr3_nt: TGTGCCAGTAGTAGGGAGACAGGGATTGGGTCTGGGGCCAACGTCCTGACTTTC
cdr3_aa: CASSRETGIGSGANVLTF

j_call: TRBJ1-5
d_call: -
v_call: TRBV29-1
clone_size: -
cdr3_nt: TGCAGCGTCGGACAGCGAAATCAGCCCCAGCATTTT
cdr3_aa: CSVGQRNQPQHF

j_call: TRBJ2-1
d_call: TRBD2
v_call: TRBV7-9
clone_size: -
cdr3_nt: TGTGCCAGCAGCCCGGTGGGGGCTAGCGGGAACAATGAGCAGTTCTTC
cdr3_aa: CASSPVGASGNNEQFF

j_call: TRBJ2-1
d_call: TRBD1
v_call: TRBV19
clone_size: -
cdr3_nt: TGTGCCAGTAGTATAAGGGGACAGGGATACAATGAGCAGTTCTTC
cdr3_aa: CASSIRGQGYNEQFF

j_call: TRBJ2-5
d_call: TRBD1
v_call: TRBV5-4
clone_size: once
cdr3_nt: TGTGCCAGCAGCTTGATGGGACAGGTTATTACCCAGTACTTC
cdr3_aa: CASSLMGQVITQYF

j_call: TRBJ1-2
d_call: TRBD1
v_call: TRBV5-1
clone_size: -
cdr3_nt: TGCGCCAGCAGCTTACAGGGGTTGAACTATGGCTACACCTTC
cdr3_aa: CASSLQGLNYGYTF

j_call: TRBJ2-1
d_call: -
v_call: TRBV7-9
clone_size: -
cdr3_nt: TGTGCCAGCAGCTTAGAACTAATTCACAATGAGCAGTTCTTC
cdr3_aa: CASSLELIHNEQFF

j_call: TRBJ1-5
d_call: -
v_call: TRBV10-3
clone_size: -
cdr3_nt: TGTGCCATCAGTAAGACAGGAGGCGTAATTCAGCCCCAGCATTTT
cdr3_aa: CAISKTGGVIQPQHF

j_call: TRBJ2-3
d_call: TRBD1
v_call: TRBV7-9
clone_size: -
cdr3_nt: TGTGCCAGCAGCTTGGGGACAGTCTCCGGGGATACGCAGTATTTT
cdr3_aa: CASSLGTVSGDTQYF

j_call: TRBJ2-7
d_call: TRBD1
v_call: TRBV25-1
clone_size: -
cdr3_nt: TGTGCCAGCAGTAGCGAAGGGACAGGTAGATTGTACGAGCAGTACTTC
cdr3_aa: CASSSEGTGRLYEQYF

j_call: TRBJ1-2
d_call: -
v_call: TRBV29-1
clone_size: -
cdr3_nt: TGCAGCGTAGAACAGGGCACCTATGGCTACACCTTC
cdr3_aa: CSVEQGTYGYTF

j_call: TRBJ2-5
d_call: TRBD1
v_call: TRBV5-4
clone_size: -
cdr3_nt: TGTGCCAGCAGCCTGGACAGGGCGGAGACCCAGTACTTC
cdr3_aa: CASSLDRAETQYF

j_call: TRBJ1-5
d_call: -
v_call: TRBV6-4
clone_size: -
cdr3_nt: TGTGCCAGCAGTGACAGGGGAGGTCAGCCCCAGCATTTT
cdr3_aa: CASSDRGGQPQHF

j_call: TRBJ2-3
d_call: TRBD2
v_call: TRBV9
clone_size: -
cdr3_nt: TGTGCCAGCAGCCTTCGACTAGCGGGAGTTCAAGATACGCAGTATTTT
cdr3_aa: CASSLRLAGVQDTQYF

j_call: TRBJ2-7
d_call: TRBD2
v_call: TRBV5-1
clone_size: once
cdr3_nt: TGCGCCAGCAGCTTGGACGGCGGGAGTTCTCGCGAGCAGTACTTC
cdr3_aa: CASSLDGGSSREQYF

j_call: TRBJ2-1
d_call: -
v_call: TRBV5-1
clone_size: -
cdr3_nt: TGCGCCAGCAGCTTGAACAACAATGAGCAGTTCTTC
cdr3_aa: CASSLNNNEQFF

j_call: TRBJ1-2
d_call: TRBD1
v_call: TRBV9
clone_size: -
cdr3_nt: TGTGCCAGCAGCGCACTACAGGGGGCCTATGGCTACACCTTC
cdr3_aa: CASSALQGAYGYTF

j_call: TRBJ2-2
d_call: -
v_call: TRBV6-5
clone_size: -
cdr3_nt: TGTGCCAGCAGCTACGCAGACAGCACCGGGGAGCTGTTTTTT
cdr3_aa: CASSYADSTGELFF

j_call: TRBJ1-1
d_call: TRBD1
v_call: TRBV28
clone_size: -
cdr3_nt: TGTGCCAGCAGTTTGGGAAGGGGGCCTGAGGGAACTGAAGCTTTCTTT
cdr3_aa: CASSLGRGPEGTEAFF